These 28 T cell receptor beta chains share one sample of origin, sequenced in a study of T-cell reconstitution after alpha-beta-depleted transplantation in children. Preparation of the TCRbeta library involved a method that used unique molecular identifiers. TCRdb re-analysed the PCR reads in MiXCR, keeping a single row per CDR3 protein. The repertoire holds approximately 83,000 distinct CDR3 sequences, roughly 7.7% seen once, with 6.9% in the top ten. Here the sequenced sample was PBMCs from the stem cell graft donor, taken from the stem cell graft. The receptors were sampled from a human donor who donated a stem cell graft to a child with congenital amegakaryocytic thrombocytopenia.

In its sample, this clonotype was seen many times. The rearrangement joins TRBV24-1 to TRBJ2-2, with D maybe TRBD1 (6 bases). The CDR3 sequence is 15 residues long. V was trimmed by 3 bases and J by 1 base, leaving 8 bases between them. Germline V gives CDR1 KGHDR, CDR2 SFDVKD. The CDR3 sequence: CATSDNRENTGELFF. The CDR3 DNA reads TGTGCCACCAGTGATAACAGGGAGAACACCGGGGAGCTGTTTTTT.

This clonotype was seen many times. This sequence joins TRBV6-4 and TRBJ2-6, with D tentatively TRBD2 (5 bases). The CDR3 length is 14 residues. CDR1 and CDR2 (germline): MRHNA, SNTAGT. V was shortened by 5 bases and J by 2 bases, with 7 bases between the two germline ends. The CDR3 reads CASSQEAGANVLTF. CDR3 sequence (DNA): TGTGCCAGCAGTCAGGAGGCTGGGGCCAACGTCCTGACTTTC.

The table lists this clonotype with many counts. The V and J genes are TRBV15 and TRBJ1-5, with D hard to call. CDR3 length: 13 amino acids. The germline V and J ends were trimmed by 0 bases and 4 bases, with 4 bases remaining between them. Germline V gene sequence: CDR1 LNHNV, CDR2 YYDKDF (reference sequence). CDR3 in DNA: TGTGCCACCAGCAGAGATCATAATCAGCCCCAGCATTTT. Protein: CATSRDHNQPQHF.

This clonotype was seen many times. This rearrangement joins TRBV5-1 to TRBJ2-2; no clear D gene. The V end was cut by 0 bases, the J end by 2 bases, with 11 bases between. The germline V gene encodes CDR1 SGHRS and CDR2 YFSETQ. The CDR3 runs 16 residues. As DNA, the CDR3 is TGCGCCAGCAGCTTGGGTAATCGGGCCAACACCGGGGAGCTGTTTTTT. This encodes CASSLGNRANTGELFF.

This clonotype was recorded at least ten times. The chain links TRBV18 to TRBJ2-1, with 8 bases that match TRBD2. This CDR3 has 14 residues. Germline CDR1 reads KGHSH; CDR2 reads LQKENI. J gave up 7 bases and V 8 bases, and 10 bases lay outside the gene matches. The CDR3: CASQRAGGRNEQFF. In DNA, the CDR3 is TGTGCCAGCCAAAGGGCGGGAGGCCGGAATGAGCAGTTCTTC.

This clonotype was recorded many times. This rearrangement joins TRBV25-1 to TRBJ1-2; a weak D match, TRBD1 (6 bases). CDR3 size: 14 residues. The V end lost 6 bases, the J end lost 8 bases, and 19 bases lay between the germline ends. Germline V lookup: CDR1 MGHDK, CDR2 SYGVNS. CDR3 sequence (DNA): TGTGCCAGCAGCCGACCACAGGGTGGAGGAGGCTACACCTTC. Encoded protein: CASSRPQGGGGYTF.

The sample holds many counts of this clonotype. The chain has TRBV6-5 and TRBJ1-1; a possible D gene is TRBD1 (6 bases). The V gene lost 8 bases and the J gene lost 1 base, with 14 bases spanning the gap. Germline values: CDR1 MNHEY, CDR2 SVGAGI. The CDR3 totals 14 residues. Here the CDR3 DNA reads TGTGCCAGCGGCAGCTGGACAGAGAACACTGAAGCTTTCTTT. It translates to CASGSWTENTEAFF.

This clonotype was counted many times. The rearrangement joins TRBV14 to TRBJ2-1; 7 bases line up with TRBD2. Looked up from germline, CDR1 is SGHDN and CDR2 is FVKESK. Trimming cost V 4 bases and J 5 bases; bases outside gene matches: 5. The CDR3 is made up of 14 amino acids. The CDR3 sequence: CASSLAGRNNEQFF. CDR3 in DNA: TGTGCCAGCAGCCTAGCGGGCCGAAACAATGAGCAGTTCTTC.

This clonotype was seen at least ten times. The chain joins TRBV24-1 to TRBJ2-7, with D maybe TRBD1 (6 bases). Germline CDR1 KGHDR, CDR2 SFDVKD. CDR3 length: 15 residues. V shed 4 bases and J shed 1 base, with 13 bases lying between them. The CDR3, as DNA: TGTGCCACCAGTGACCGCCGGGACAATTCCTACGAGCAGTACTTC. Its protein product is CATSDRRDNSYEQYF.

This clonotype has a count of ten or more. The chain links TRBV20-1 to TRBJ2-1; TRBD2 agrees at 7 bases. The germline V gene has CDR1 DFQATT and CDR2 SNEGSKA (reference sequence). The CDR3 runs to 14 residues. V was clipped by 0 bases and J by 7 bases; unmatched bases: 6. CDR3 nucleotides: TGCAGTGCTAGAGACCCCTTGCGGGGGAATGAGCAGTTCTTC. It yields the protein CSARDPLRGNEQFF.

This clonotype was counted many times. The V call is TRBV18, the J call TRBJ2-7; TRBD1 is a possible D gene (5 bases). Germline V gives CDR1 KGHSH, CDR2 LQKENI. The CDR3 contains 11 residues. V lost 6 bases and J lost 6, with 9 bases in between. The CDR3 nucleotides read TGTGCCAGCTCCCCAGGGTTCGAGCAGTACTTC. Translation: CASSPGFEQYF.

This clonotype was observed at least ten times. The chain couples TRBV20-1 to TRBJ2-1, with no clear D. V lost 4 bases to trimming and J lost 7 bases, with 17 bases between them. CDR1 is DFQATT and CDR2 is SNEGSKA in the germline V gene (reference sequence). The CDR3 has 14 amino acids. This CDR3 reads CSAKSGRASNEQFF. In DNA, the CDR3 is TGCAGTGCTAAAAGTGGCAGAGCCAGTAATGAGCAGTTCTTC.

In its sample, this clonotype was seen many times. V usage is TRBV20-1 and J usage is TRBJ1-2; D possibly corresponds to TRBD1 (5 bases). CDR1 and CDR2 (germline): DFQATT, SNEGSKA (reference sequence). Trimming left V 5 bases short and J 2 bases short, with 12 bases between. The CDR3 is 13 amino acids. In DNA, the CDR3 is TGCAGTGCTGGGGACCGGGCCAACTATGGCTACACCTTC. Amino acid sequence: CSAGDRANYGYTF.

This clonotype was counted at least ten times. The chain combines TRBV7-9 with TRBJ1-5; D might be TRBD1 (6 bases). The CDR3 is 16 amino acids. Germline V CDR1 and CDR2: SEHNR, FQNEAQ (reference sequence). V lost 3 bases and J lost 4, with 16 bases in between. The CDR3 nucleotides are TGTGCCAGCAGCTTCACCCCACAGGGACTGAATCAGCCCCAGCATTTT. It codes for CASSFTPQGLNQPQHF.

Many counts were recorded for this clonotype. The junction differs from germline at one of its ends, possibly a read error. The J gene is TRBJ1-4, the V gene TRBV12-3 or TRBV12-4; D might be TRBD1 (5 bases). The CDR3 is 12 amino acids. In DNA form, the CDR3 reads TGTGCCAGCACCGGGACCGCTGAAAATCTGTTTTTT. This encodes CASTGTAENLFF.

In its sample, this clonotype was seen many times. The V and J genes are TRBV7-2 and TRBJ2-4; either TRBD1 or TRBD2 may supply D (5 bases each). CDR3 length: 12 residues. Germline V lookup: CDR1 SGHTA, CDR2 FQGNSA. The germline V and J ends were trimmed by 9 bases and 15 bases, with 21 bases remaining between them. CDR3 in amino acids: CASPGGPSPRYF. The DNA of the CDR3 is TGTGCCAGTCCTGGGGGACCCAGTCCTCGGTACTTC. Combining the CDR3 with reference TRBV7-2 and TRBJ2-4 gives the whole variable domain GAGVSQSPSNKVTEKGKDVELRCDPISGHTALYWYRQSLGQGLEFLIYFQGNSAPDKSGLPSDRFSAERTGGSVSTLTIQRTQQEDSAVYLCASPGGPSPRYFGAGTRLSVL.

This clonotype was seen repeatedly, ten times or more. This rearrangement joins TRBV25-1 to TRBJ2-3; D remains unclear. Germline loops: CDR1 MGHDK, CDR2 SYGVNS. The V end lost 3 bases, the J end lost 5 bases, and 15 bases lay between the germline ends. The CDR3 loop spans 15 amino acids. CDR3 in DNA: TGTGCCAGCAGTGATGGGCTAACAGCTGGAGATACGCAGTATTTT. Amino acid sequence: CASSDGLTAGDTQYF.

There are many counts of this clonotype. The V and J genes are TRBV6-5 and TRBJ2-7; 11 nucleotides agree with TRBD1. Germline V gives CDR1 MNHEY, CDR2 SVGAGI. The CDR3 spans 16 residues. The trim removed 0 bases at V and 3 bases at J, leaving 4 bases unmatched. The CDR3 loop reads CASSYSGTGGFYEQYF. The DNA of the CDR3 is TGTGCCAGCAGTTACTCCGGGACAGGGGGATTCTACGAGCAGTACTTC.

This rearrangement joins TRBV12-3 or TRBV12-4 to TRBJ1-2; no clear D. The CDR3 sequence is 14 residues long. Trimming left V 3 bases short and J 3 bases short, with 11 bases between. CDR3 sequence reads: CASSFFSPDYGYTF. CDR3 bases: TGTGCCAGCAGTTTCTTTTCCCCGGACTATGGCTACACCTTC.

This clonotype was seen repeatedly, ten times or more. CDR3 sequence reads: CASRSNLGQQNSGNTIYF. CDR3 sequence (DNA): TGTGCCAGCAGGTCAAACCTGGGACAGCAGAACTCTGGAAACACCATATATTTT. The V and J genes are TRBV12-3 or TRBV12-4 and TRBJ1-3; 7 bases fit TRBD1. V was pared by 6 bases and J by 0 bases, with 14 bases of the junction left unmatched. The CDR3 is 18 amino acids.

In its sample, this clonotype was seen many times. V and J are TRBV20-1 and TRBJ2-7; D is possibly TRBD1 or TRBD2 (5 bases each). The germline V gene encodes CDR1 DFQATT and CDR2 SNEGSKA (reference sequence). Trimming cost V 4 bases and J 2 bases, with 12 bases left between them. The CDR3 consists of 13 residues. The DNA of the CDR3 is TGCAGTGCTAAAGGAAGGGGAGCCTACGAGCAGTACTTC. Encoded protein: CSAKGRGAYEQYF.

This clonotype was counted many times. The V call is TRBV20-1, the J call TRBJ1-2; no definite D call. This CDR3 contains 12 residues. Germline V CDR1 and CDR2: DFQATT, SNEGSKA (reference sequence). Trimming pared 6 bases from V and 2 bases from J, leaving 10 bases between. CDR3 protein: CSAPTENYGYTF. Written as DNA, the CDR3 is TGCAGTGCGCCTACAGAGAACTATGGCTACACCTTC.

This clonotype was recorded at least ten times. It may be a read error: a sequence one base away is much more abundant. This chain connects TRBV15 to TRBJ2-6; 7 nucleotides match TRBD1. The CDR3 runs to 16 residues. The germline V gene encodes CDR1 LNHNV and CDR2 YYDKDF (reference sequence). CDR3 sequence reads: CATSREGGSGANGLTF. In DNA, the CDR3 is TGTGCCACCAGCAGAGAAGGGGGCTCTGGGGCCAACGGCCTGACTTTC.

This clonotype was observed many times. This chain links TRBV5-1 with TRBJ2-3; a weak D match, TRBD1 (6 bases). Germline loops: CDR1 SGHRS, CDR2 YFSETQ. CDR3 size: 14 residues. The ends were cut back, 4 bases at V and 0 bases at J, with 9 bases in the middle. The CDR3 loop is CASSRGQSTDTQYF. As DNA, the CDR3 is TGCGCCAGCAGCCGCGGACAGAGCACAGATACGCAGTATTTT.

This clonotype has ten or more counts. CDR3 nucleotides: TGTGCCAGCAGTCCCGGACCGATAGGAAGGCAGTACTTC. Translation: CASSPGPIGRQYF. The chain couples TRBV6-4 to TRBJ2-7; no clear D. Deletions cut 5 bases from V and 9 bases from J, with 17 bases between. The CDR3 extends over 13 amino acids. Germline assignment: CDR1 MRHNA and CDR2 SNTAGT.

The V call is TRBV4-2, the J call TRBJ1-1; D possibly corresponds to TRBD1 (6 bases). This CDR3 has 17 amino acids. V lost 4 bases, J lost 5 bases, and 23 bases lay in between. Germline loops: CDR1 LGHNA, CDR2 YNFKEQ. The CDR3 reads CASSRIQQGLSRTEAFF. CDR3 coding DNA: TGTGCCAGCAGCCGTATACAGCAGGGGTTAAGTAGAACTGAAGCTTTCTTT.

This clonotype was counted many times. The CDR3 loop reads CASSPISGFTDTQYF. As DNA, the CDR3 is TGTGCCAGCAGCCCAATCAGCGGTTTCACAGATACGCAGTATTTT. This chain connects TRBV12-3 or TRBV12-4 to TRBJ2-3, with D perhaps matching TRBD2 (5 bases). V shed 6 bases and J shed 2 bases, with 15 bases lying between them. The CDR3 totals 15 residues.

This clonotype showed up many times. Here the CDR3 reads CASSFGEDTEAFF. As DNA, the CDR3 is TGTGCCAGCAGTTTCGGGGAGGACACTGAAGCTTTCTTT. The genes are TRBV12-3 or TRBV12-4 and TRBJ1-1; D call uncertain. The CDR3 is made up of 13 amino acids. V gave up 3 bases and J gave up 3 bases, with 8 bases separating them.